This T cell receptor beta chain was obtained from a study of spatial heterogeneity in lung cancer. On the study more broadly: Every unique TCR and UMI combination, on average, appeared more than ten times in raw reads. Study-level findings and limits: For expanded intratumoral alpha and beta TCRs, counts tracked tumor mutation counts.

By share of the sample, this clonotype is medium-sized. Antigen: not known. Time point reported: sample taken at primary tumor resection. Donation came from 70 or so patients with untreated early-stage non-small cell lung cancer. Unsorted tumor, nontumor lung tissue or cryopreserved PBMC supplied the whole RNA. TCR cDNA molecules were tagged individually, and each one carried a unique molecular identifier. TCRdb reanalysed the 5' RACE reads using MiXCR and keeps one entry per CDR3 protein. The data show roughly 3,600 distinct CDR3 sequences, about 8.7% seen once. V gave up 2 bases and J gave up 4 bases, with 6 bases separating them. The CDR3 has 13 amino acids. Germline V gene lookup returns CDR1 SGHRS and CDR2 YFSETQ.

The sequence came from a male donor with early-stage non-small cell lung cancer. Sample: lung tumor tissue, taken at surgery. This chain connects TRBV5-1 to TRBJ2-2; D remains ambiguous. As DNA, the CDR3 is TGCGCCAGCAGCTTCGGTTTCACCGGGGAGCTGTTTTTT. This translates into CASSFGFTGELFF. The complete variable domain, with remaining parts taken from reference TRBV5-1 and TRBJ2-2, reads KAGVTQTPRYLIKTRGQQVTLSCSPISGHRSVSWYQQTPGQGLQFLFEYFSETQRNKGNFPGRFSGRQFSNSRSEMNVSTLELGDSALYLCASSFGFTGELFFGEGSRLTVL.